This T cell receptor (beta chain) is from a study of T-cell memory formation after mild COVID-19. The CDR3 is 15 amino acids. Germline loops: CDR1 MNHEY, CDR2 SVGAGI. V lost 3 bases to trimming and J lost 7 bases; unmatched junction nucleotides: 9. This clonotype turned up a few times. No antigen is known for it. It was 5'RACE with constant-segment primers that produced the TCR alpha and TCR beta cDNA libraries, which carried sample barcodes and UMIs. MiXCR was run by TCRdb on the 5' RACE reads, yielding one entry per CDR3 protein. The data contain around 340,000 distinct CDR3 sequences, roughly 13% of them singletons. Regarding the study as a whole: While clones contracting from day 15 to 85 were balanced between CD4 and CD8, later expanders leaned CD4+.

The rearrangement uses TRBV6-5 and TRBJ1-5; 7 bases align to TRBD1. The clonotype comes from a man younger than 35 who had mild COVID-19 (a few samples of this study predate the infection). Cell type and time point are not known. Sample: PBMCs or a T cell subset sorted from them (not recorded which). The CDR3 loop reads CASSYRPGGAQPQHF. CDR3 sequence (DNA): TGTGCCAGCAGTTATCGTCCAGGGGGGGCACAGCCCCAGCATTTT.